Presented here are 24 T cell receptor beta chains from one specimen sequenced in a study of control samples from healthy donors and cancer patients. Sequencing was performed with immunoSEQ multiplex PCR; in TCRdb, only in-frame clones are kept and a portion is missing. The sample contains roughly 190,000 clones, about nine tenths of which appear only once. Sequenced material: blood. These receptors came from a young woman in good health.

This sequence joins TRBV5-4 and TRBJ2-1; 15 bases are a match to TRBD2. The CDR3 spans 16 residues. CDR1 and CDR2 (germline): SGHNT, YYREEE (reference sequence). Trimming at V came to 5 bases and at J to 7 bases, leaving 7 bases not matched to a gene. As DNA, the CDR3 is TGTGCCAGCAGTTCGACCGGGACTAGCGGGAGGAATGAGCAGTTCTTC. It codes for CASSSTGTSGRNEQFF. The complete variable domain, with remaining parts taken from reference TRBV5-4 and TRBJ2-1, reads ETGVTQSPTHLIKTRGQQVTLRCSSQSGHNTVSWYQQALGQGPQFIFQYYREEENGRGNFPPRFSGLQFPNYSSELNVNALELDDSALYLCASSSTGTSGRNEQFFGPGTRLTVL.

This chain uses TRBV6-5 with TRBJ2-7; TRBD1 matches 8 bases. Germline CDR1 MNHEY, CDR2 SVGAGI. This CDR3 contains 14 residues. The J segment lost 3 bases and the V segment lost 2 bases, leaving 3 bases of the junction unmatched. CDR3 residues: CASSYTGGGYEQYF. The CDR3, as DNA: TGTGCCAGCAGTTACACAGGGGGTGGCTACGAGCAGTACTTC.

V and J are TRBV6-6 and TRBJ1-3; 10 positions match TRBD1. V was pared by 5 bases and J by 3 bases, with 1 base of the junction left unmatched. This CDR3 spans 14 amino acids. Germline V gene sequence: CDR1 MNHNY, CDR2 SVGAGI (reference sequence). Here the CDR3 DNA reads TGTGCCAGCAGTCGGACAGGGGGTGGAAACACCATATATTTT. Encoded protein: CASSRTGGGNTIYF.

This rearrangement joins TRBV6-5 to TRBJ2-7, with 9 bases matching TRBD1. The length of the CDR3 is 13 residues. J gave up 6 bases and V 4 bases, and 4 bases lay outside the gene matches. Per the germline V gene, CDR1 is MNHEY and CDR2 is SVGAGI. CDR3: CASSWDRVSEQYF. The DNA for the CDR3 is TGTGCCAGCAGTTGGGACAGGGTATCCGAGCAGTACTTC.

J is TRBJ2-7 and V is TRBV7-9; D not resolved. Deletions cut 2 bases from V and 5 bases from J, with 7 bases between. The CDR3 contains 12 residues. From germline, CDR1 is SEHNR and CDR2 FQNEAQ (reference sequence). CDR3 nucleotides: TGTGCCAGCAGCTTAAGGCTCCACGAGCAGTACTTC. Translation: CASSLRLHEQYF.

The V and J genes are TRBV5-6 and TRBJ1-2; 7 bases fit TRBD1. V dropped 4 bases and J dropped 7; count of bases not matched to a gene: 7. CDR1 is SGHDT and CDR2 is YYEEEE in the germline V gene. CDR3 length equals 13 residues. This CDR3 is CASSVRGQGGYTF. The CDR3 bases are TGTGCCAGCAGCGTAAGGGGGCAGGGTGGCTACACCTTC.

The chain uses TRBV19 and TRBJ1-2; 9 nucleotides agree with TRBD1. V lost 1 base, J lost 4 bases, and 1 base stayed unmatched. Per the germline V gene, CDR1 is LNHDA and CDR2 is SQIVND (reference sequence). This CDR3 is built from 14 residues. Here the CDR3 reads CASSIGGQGYGYTF. CDR3 bases: TGTGCCAGTAGTATAGGGGGACAGGGCTATGGCTACACCTTC.

V gene TRBV5-1 combines with J gene TRBJ2-1; D is perhaps TRBD1 or TRBD2 (5 bases each). CDR3 length: 14 amino acids. Deletions cut 0 bases from V and 3 bases from J, with 7 bases between. Germline-derived CDR1 and CDR2 are SGHRS and YFSETQ. The CDR3 protein is CASSLERGYNEQFF. CDR3 sequence (DNA): TGCGCCAGCAGCTTGGAGAGGGGCTACAATGAGCAGTTCTTC.

The chain carries TRBV5-6 and TRBJ1-2, with TRBD1 matching over 11 bases. Germline assignment: CDR1 SGHDT and CDR2 YYEEEE. The CDR3 is 15 residues long. Trimming at V came to 4 bases and at J to 3 bases, leaving 5 bases not matched to a gene. This CDR3 reads CASSLGQGAYYGYTF. DNA for the CDR3: TGTGCCAGCAGCCTCGGACAGGGGGCTTACTATGGCTACACCTTC.

This sequence joins TRBV7-9 and TRBJ1-1; 7 positions match TRBD1. Germline trimming cut 3 bases from V and 0 bases from J; bases unmatched to any gene: 10. Germline V lookup: CDR1 SEHNR, CDR2 FQNEAQ (reference sequence). The CDR3 sequence is 17 residues long. This CDR3 is CASSFIRGLEMNTEAFF. The CDR3 DNA sequence: TGTGCCAGCAGCTTCATTAGGGGGCTGGAGATGAACACTGAAGCTTTCTTT.

The CDR3 nucleotides read TGTGCCAGCAGTTTCAGGGAAAAACTGTTTTTT. Amino acid sequence: CASSFREKLFF. This chain links TRBV28 with TRBJ1-4; D not certain. V lost 3 bases, J lost 8 bases, and 4 bases lay in between. CDR1 MDHEN and CDR2 SYDVKM come from the germline V gene. The CDR3 extends over 11 amino acids.

This clone was detected only once. The rearrangement joins TRBV28 to TRBJ1-5; perhaps TRBD1 as D (6 bases). V lost 1 base, J lost 1 base, and 11 bases lay in between. The CDR3 has 16 amino acids. Looked up from germline, CDR1 is MDHEN and CDR2 is SYDVKM. CDR3: CASSLYLGQSNQPQHF. CDR3 bases: TGTGCCAGCAGTTTATACCTCGGACAGAGCAATCAGCCCCAGCATTTT.

The chain couples TRBV6-5 to TRBJ1-2, with TRBD1 matching 7 bases. There are 12 residues in the CDR3. Germline V gene lookup returns CDR1 MNHEY and CDR2 SVGAGI. Trimming cost V 7 bases and J 8 bases; bases outside gene matches: 7. Written as DNA, the CDR3 is TGTGCCAGCATTAGACAGGGTCCCGGCTACACCTTC. It encodes CASIRQGPGYTF.

The chain recombines TRBV3-1 (or the pseudogene TRBV3-2) with TRBJ1-3; 7 positions agree with TRBD1. CDR1 is LGHDT and CDR2 is YNNKEL in the germline V gene (reference sequence). The CDR3 loop spans 13 amino acids. The trim removed 6 bases at V and 3 bases at J, leaving 2 bases unmatched. The CDR3, as DNA: TGTGCCAGCAGGCGGACAGGTGGAAACACCATATATTTT. Translated, it gives CASRRTGGNTIYF.

V and J are TRBV28 and TRBJ2-1; D remains ambiguous. Germline CDR1 MDHEN, CDR2 SYDVKM. The CDR3 is made up of 15 amino acids. Deletions cut 2 bases from V and 7 bases from J, with 15 bases between. The CDR3 spells CASSLQQRSTNEQFF. CDR3 nucleotides: TGTGCCAGCAGTTTACAGCAGCGATCAACGAATGAGCAGTTCTTC.

This clone appeared a single time. This rearrangement joins TRBV18 to TRBJ2-4, with TRBD2 matching 9 bases. Germline CDR1 is KGHSH and CDR2 is LQKENI. The CDR3 consists of 14 residues. V shed 3 bases and J 8 bases; nucleotides not matched to a gene: 5. This CDR3 is CASSPGGGGDIQYF. The CDR3 bases are TGTGCCAGCTCACCCGGCGGGGGGGGAGACATTCAGTACTTC.

The chain uses TRBV3-1 (or the pseudogene TRBV3-2) and TRBJ1-1; D unresolved. The CDR3 length is 15 residues. V dropped 0 bases and J dropped 0 bases, with 8 bases sitting between them. Germline CDR1 reads LGHDT; CDR2 reads YNNKEL (reference sequence). The CDR3 DNA is TGTGCCAGCAGCCAAGACCCGGGGATGAACACTGAAGCTTTCTTT. Translated, it gives CASSQDPGMNTEAFF.

This sequence joins TRBV6-5 and TRBJ1-2, with D possibly matching TRBD1 (5 bases). The CDR3 covers 13 residues. Germline CDR1 reads MNHEY; CDR2 reads SVGAGI. V lost 6 bases, J lost 4 bases, and 12 bases lay in between. In DNA, the CDR3 is TGTGCCAGCAGCGCCCCAGGGTCCTATGGCTACACCTTC. Amino acid sequence: CASSAPGSYGYTF.

V usage is TRBV12-3 or TRBV12-4 and J usage is TRBJ1-1, with D perhaps TRBD1 (5 bases). Trimming removed 7 bases at V and 1 base at J, with 7 bases between. This CDR3 comprises 12 residues. CDR3 in amino acids: CASTQGNTEAFF. The CDR3, as DNA: TGTGCCAGCACCCAGGGGAACACTGAAGCTTTCTTT.

J is TRBJ1-2 and V is TRBV28; 9 bases align to TRBD1. Germline V CDR1 and CDR2: MDHEN, SYDVKM. V trimming: 3 bases; J trimming: 3 bases; junction bases outside the gene matches: 5. This CDR3 comprises 15 residues. DNA for the CDR3: TGTGCCAGCAGTTTCCCGGGACAGGGCGACTATGGCTACACCTTC. Encoded protein: CASSFPGQGDYGYTF.

The chain combines TRBV12-3 or TRBV12-4 with TRBJ1-1, with TRBD1 identical over 9 bases. V lost 6 bases, J lost 10 bases, and 9 bases stayed unmatched. CDR3 length: 13 residues. The CDR3 protein is CASSPGTGSVAFF. The CDR3 DNA reads as TGTGCCAGCAGCCCCGGGACAGGGAGCGTAGCTTTCTTT.

This clone was seen just once. The V and J genes are TRBV15 and TRBJ2-5, with D perhaps TRBD1 or TRBD2 (7 bases each). The V end lost 1 base, the J end lost 4 bases, and 16 bases lay between the germline ends. Germline V gene sequence: CDR1 LNHNV, CDR2 YYDKDF (reference sequence). CDR3 length equals 16 residues. The CDR3 sequence is CATSRVGRGRVETQYF. The CDR3 DNA is TGTGCCACCAGCAGAGTGGGCAGGGGGAGGGTAGAGACCCAGTACTTC.

The CDR3 is CASSEERGAGELFF. CDR3 nucleotides: TGTGCCAGCAGTGAGGAAAGGGGGGCCGGGGAGCTGTTTTTT. The chain combines TRBV25-1 with TRBJ2-2; D assignment may be TRBD1 or TRBD2 (6 bases each). The CDR3 covers 14 residues. Germline CDR1 MGHDK, CDR2 SYGVNS. The V end was cut by 3 bases, the J end by 6 bases, with 11 bases between.

This rearrangement joins TRBV7-2 to TRBJ1-1; D is ambiguous. Germline loops: CDR1 SGHTA, CDR2 FQGNSA. The germline V and J ends were trimmed by 2 bases and 0 bases, with 4 bases remaining between them. This CDR3 is 13 amino acids long. The CDR3 reads CASSLILNTEAFF. The DNA for the CDR3 is TGTGCCAGCAGCTTAATACTGAACACTGAAGCTTTCTTT.